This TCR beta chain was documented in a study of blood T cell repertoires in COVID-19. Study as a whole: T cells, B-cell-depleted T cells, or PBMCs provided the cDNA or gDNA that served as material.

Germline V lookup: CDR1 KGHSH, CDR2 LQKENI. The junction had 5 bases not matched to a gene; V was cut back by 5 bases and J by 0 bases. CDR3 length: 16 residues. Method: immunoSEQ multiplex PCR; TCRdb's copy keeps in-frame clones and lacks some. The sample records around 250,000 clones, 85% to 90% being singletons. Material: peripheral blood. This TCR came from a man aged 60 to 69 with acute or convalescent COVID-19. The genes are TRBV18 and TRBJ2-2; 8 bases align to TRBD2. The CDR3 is CASSEGTSSNTGELFF. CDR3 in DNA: TGTGCCAGCTCAGAGGGGACTAGTTCGAACACCGGGGAGCTGTTTTTT.